This T cell receptor beta chain emerged from a study of T cell changes during pregnancy in multiple sclerosis. V was clipped by 5 bases and J by 0 bases, with 11 bases between them. Germline values: CDR1 SQVTM, CDR2 ANQGSEA. The CDR3 length is 13 residues. Generated by immunoSEQ multiplex PCR, the TCRdb table keeps only in-frame clones and is missing some. Here the sample spans about 34,000 clones, around 90% being singletons. The chain joins TRBV29-1 to TRBJ2-7; possible D gene TRBD1, 5 bases. Sequenced material: CD8+ T cells from peripheral blood mononuclear cells, taken in the third trimester of pregnancy. The clonotype comes from a female donor with multiple sclerosis, enrolled in a pregnancy study. Here the CDR3 DNA reads TGCAGCGTTCTGACAGATCCCTCCTACGAGCAGTACTTC. Translation: CSVLTDPSYEQYF.